Listed below are T cell receptor beta chains from one sample, sequenced in a study of T cells after yellow fever vaccination. TCRdb re-called the 5' RACE reads through MiXCR, storing one row per CDR3 protein. The sample consists of about 630,000 distinct CDR3 sequences, approximately 13% of them appearing once. The sequencing used PBMCs, collected on the day of the yellow fever booster vaccination. Receptors originate from a young man who received the YFV17D yellow fever vaccine. Both conserved end residues are part of each CDR3. A D gene is named only where the DNA matches it firmly. Size is omitted from some rows. Given values are once, few, many or a class for expanded clones.

D	V	J	size	CDR3	DNA
.	TRBV24-1	TRBJ2-5	few	CATSEPSERETQYF	TGTGCCACCAGTGAGCCTAGTGAGCGGGAGACCCAGTACTTC
TRBD2	TRBV20-1	TRBJ2-5	few	CSASGTSGRIQETQYF	TGCAGTGCTAGTGGGACTAGCGGGAGGATACAAGAGACCCAGTACTTC
.	TRBV6-2/TRBV6-3	TRBJ2-1	.	CASSWKGASYNEQFF	TGTGCCAGCAGTTGGAAAGGGGCGAGTTACAATGAGCAGTTCTTC
.	TRBV7-2	TRBJ2-1	many	CASSHQYNEQFF	TGTGCCAGCAGCCATCAATACAATGAGCAGTTCTTC
TRBD2	TRBV27	TRBJ2-3	.	CASNPRLAGTSSTDTQYF	TGTGCCAGCAATCCTAGACTAGCGGGGACTTCTAGCACAGATACGCAGTATTTT
TRBD2	TRBV7-8	TRBJ2-5	.	CASSLSGLAGFQETQYF	TGTGCCAGCAGCTTAAGTGGGCTAGCGGGATTCCAAGAGACCCAGTACTTC
.	TRBV12-3/TRBV12-4	TRBJ2-5	.	CASSGSRTQYF	TGTGCCAGCAGTGGTAGCAGGACCCAGTACTTC
TRBD1	TRBV7-9	TRBJ2-7	few	CASSSQGTGMREQYF	TGTGCCAGCAGCTCCCAGGGGACAGGGATGAGGGAGCAGTACTTC
.	TRBV12-3/TRBV12-4	TRBJ1-4	few	CASSFLPRTGFDATNEKLFF	TGTGCCAGCAGTTTTCTACCAAGGACCGGTTTCGATGCAACTAATGAAAAACTGTTTTTT
.	TRBV12-3/TRBV12-4	TRBJ2-2	few	CASSKGRQTSRELFF	TGTGCCAGCAGTAAGGGACGGCAAACTTCCAGGGAGCTGTTTTTT
TRBD2	TRBV29-1	TRBJ2-3	few	CSVDPRGGSGSDTQYF	TGCAGCGTTGATCCGCGGGGCGGGAGTGGTTCAGATACGCAGTATTTT
TRBD2	TRBV27	TRBJ2-1	many	CASSFGLARNEQFF	TGTGCCAGCAGTTTCGGACTAGCGAGGAATGAGCAGTTCTTC
.	TRBV29-1	TRBJ1-1	few	CSVVSVRRNTEAFF	TGCAGCGTTGTATCGGTCAGGAGGAACACTGAAGCTTTCTTT
TRBD1	TRBV10-3	TRBJ2-7	.	CAISEGGRYEQYF	TGTGCCATCAGTGAAGGGGGCCGCTACGAGCAGTACTTC
.	TRBV4-2	TRBJ1-6	few	CASSQDFEGTLHF	TGTGCCAGCAGCCAAGATTTCGAGGGGACCCTCCACTTT
TRBD2	TRBV6-2/TRBV6-3	TRBJ2-5	few	CASSYSTAGDKETQYF	TGTGCCAGCAGTTACTCGACAGCGGGAGATAAAGAGACCCAGTACTTC
TRBD2	TRBV20-1	TRBJ2-1	.	CSAHTSGRRFEQFF	TGCAGTGCTCATACTAGCGGGAGACGGTTTGAGCAGTTCTTC
.	TRBV5-6	TRBJ2-7	many	CASSPPDNLYEQYF	TGTGCCAGCAGCCCCCCGGACAACTTATACGAGCAGTACTTC
.	TRBV19	TRBJ1-2	.	CASTTVDYGYTF	TGTGCCAGTACCACCGTCGATTATGGCTACACCTTC
TRBD2	TRBV3-1	TRBJ2-1	few	CASRGTSGSYEQFF	TGTGCCAGCAGGGGGACTAGCGGGAGTTATGAGCAGTTCTTC
TRBD2	TRBV2	TRBJ2-7	.	CASSPTSGSFGEQYF	TGTGCCAGCAGTCCAACTAGCGGGAGCTTTGGCGAGCAGTACTTC
.	TRBV20-1	TRBJ1-1	few	CSALGQMNTEAFF	TGCAGTGCTTTAGGACAGATGAACACTGAAGCTTTCTTT
TRBD1	TRBV28	TRBJ1-2	.	CASSGQVYGYTF	TGTGCCAGCAGCGGACAGGTCTATGGCTACACCTTC
.	TRBV5-1	TRBJ2-5	few	CASSLATKVPGTQYF	TGCGCCAGCAGCTTGGCCACAAAGGTCCCTGGGACCCAGTACTTC
.	TRBV4-2	TRBJ1-2	few	CASSQDIGFGYTF	TGTGCCAGCAGCCAAGATATAGGATTTGGCTACACCTTC
.	TRBV27	TRBJ2-7	.	CASSFGQRSEQYF	TGTGCCAGCAGTTTTGGACAGCGGAGCGAGCAGTACTTC
.	TRBV6-5	TRBJ2-1	.	CASSYFSSAHRNEQFF	TGTGCCAGCAGTTATTTTTCTAGCGCCCACAGGAATGAGCAGTTCTTC
.	TRBV28	TRBJ2-4	.	CASSSPGDVKNIQYF	TGTGCCAGCAGTTCCCCGGGGGACGTCAAAAACATTCAGTACTTC
.	TRBV20-1	TRBJ2-5	few	CSATTRGVGETQYF	TGCAGTGCTACAACCCGAGGAGTGGGCGAGACCCAGTACTTC
TRBD1	TRBV10-3	TRBJ1-1	few	CAISGTGGNTEAFF	TGTGCCATCAGTGGAACAGGGGGAAACACTGAAGCTTTCTTT
TRBD1	TRBV7-6	TRBJ2-5	.	CASSLETGYQETQYF	TGTGCCAGCAGCCTGGAGACAGGGTACCAAGAGACCCAGTACTTC
.	TRBV20-1	TRBJ2-5	few	CSARTDQETQYF	TGCAGTGCTAGGACAGACCAAGAGACCCAGTACTTC
.	TRBV28	TRBJ2-7	many	CASSPQTGSYEQYF	TGTGCCAGCAGTCCGCAGACGGGCTCCTACGAGCAGTACTTC
TRBD2	TRBV11-2	TRBJ2-5	.	CASSQRRWASGGRYQTQYF	TGTGCCAGCAGCCAGCGTCGTTGGGCTAGCGGGGGGCGCTATCAGACCCAGTACTTC
TRBD1	TRBV28	TRBJ2-5	.	CASGTGKETQYF	TGTGCCAGCGGGACAGGGAAGGAGACCCAGTACTTC
.	TRBV18	TRBJ2-1	.	CASSTKQDNEQFF	TGTGCCAGCTCAACAAAACAGGACAATGAGCAGTTCTTC